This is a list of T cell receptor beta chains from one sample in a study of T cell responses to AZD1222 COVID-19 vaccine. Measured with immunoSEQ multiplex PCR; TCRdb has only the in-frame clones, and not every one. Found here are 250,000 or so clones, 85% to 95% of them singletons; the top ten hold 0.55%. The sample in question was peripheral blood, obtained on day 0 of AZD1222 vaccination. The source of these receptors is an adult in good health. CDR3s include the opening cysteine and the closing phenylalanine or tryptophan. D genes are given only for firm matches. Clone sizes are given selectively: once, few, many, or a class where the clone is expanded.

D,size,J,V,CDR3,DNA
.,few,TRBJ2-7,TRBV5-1,CASSLGYEQYF,TGCGCCAGCAGCTTGGGGTACGAGCAGTACTTC
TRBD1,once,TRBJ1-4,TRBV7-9,CASSSGTGVVKLFF,TGTGCCAGCAGCTCCGGGACAGGGGTGGTGAAACTGTTTTTT
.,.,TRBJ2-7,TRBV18,CASSPLGSYEQYF,TGTGCCAGCTCACCCCTGGGCTCCTACGAGCAGTACTTC
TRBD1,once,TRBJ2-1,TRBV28,CASTSISGGVNEQFF,TGTGCCAGCACCTCCATTTCAGGGGGTGTAAATGAGCAGTTCTTC
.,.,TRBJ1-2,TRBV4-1,CASSLPQGPRNYGYTF,TGCGCCAGCAGCCTACCACAGGGACCGCGGAACTATGGCTACACCTTC
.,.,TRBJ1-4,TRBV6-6,CASSVRVPGEKLFF,TGTGCCAGCAGTGTCAGGGTTCCAGGGGAAAAACTGTTTTTT
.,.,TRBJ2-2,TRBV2,CASSVGQPNTGELFF,TGTGCCAGCAGTGTAGGGCAGCCGAACACCGGGGAGCTGTTTTTT
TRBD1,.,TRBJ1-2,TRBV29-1,CSVGTGGFLSGYTF,TGCAGCGTCGGGACAGGGGGCTTCTTAAGTGGCTACACCTTC
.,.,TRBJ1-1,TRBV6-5,CASSYTGWNTEAFF,TGTGCCAGCAGTTATACAGGGTGGAACACTGAAGCTTTCTTT
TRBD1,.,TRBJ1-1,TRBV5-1,CASSQGGMNTEAFF,TGCGCCAGCAGTCAAGGGGGCATGAACACTGAAGCTTTCTTT
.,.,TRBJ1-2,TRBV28,CATLANYGYTF,TGTGCCACTTTAGCTAACTATGGCTACACCTTC
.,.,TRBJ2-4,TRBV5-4,CASSPAGSLAKNIQYF,TGTGCCAGCAGCCCGGCGGGAAGTCTAGCCAAAAACATTCAGTACTTC
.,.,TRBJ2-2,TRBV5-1,CASSWTPTGVSGELFF,TGCGCCAGCAGCTGGACCCCTACGGGAGTTTCCGGGGAGCTGTTTTTT
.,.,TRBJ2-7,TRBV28,CASGGGHVRLTRDF,TGTGCCAGCGGGGGGGGACACGTCCGGTTGACGAGGGACTTC
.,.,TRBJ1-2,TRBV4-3,CASSRVGDGVGYGYTF,TGCGCCAGCAGCCGGGTAGGGGACGGGGTAGGCTATGGCTACACCTTC
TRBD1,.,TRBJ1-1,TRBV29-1,CSVTGQGRTEAFF,TGCAGCGTTACGGGACAGGGTCGGACTGAAGCTTTCTTT
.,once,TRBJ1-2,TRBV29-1,CSVEDKRGRNYGYTF,TGCAGCGTTGAAGACAAAAGGGGTCGTAACTATGGCTACACCTTC
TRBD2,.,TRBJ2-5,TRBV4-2,CASSPSPSGGRETQYF,TGTGCCAGCAGCCCATCCCCTAGCGGGGGGCGGGAGACCCAGTACTTC
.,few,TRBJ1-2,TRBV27,CASSLLGVGYGYTF,TGTGCCAGCAGCTTGTTAGGGGTAGGCTATGGCTACACCTTC
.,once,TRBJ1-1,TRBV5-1,CASSLGAGGDAEAFF,TGCGCCAGCAGCTTGGGGGCCGGGGGCGACGCTGAAGCTTTCTTT
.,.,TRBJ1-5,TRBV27,CASSTEGLRNQPQHF,TGTGCCAGCAGTACCGAGGGGCTTCGCAATCAGCCCCAGCATTTT
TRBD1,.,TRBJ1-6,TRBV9,CASSPGQGGNSPLHF,TGTGCCAGCAGCCCTGGACAGGGTGGCAATTCACCCCTCCACTTT
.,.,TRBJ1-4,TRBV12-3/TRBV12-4,CASSLAAAKLFF,TGTGCCAGCAGTTTAGCCGCGGCAAAACTGTTTTTT
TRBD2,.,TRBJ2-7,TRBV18,CASSSSGGSTYLFYEQYF,TGTGCCAGCTCATCTAGCGGGGGGTCCACCTACCTCTTCTACGAGCAGTACTTC
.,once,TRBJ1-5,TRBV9,CASSVTGGNQPQHF,TGTGCCAGCAGCGTAACAGGAGGGAATCAGCCCCAGCATTTT
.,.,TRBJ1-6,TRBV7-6,CASSLEENSPLHF,TGTGCCAGCAGCTTAGAGGAGAATTCACCCCTCCACTTT
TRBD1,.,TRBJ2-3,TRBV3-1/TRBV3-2,CASSLNRGLNGTQYF,TGTGCCAGCAGCTTAAACAGGGGGCTGAATGGTACGCAGTATTTT
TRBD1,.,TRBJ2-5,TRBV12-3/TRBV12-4,CASSLSGGETQYF,TGTGCCAGCAGTTTGTCAGGGGGCGAGACCCAGTACTTC
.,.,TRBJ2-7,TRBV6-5,CASTVLYEQYF,TGTGCCAGCACTGTGCTCTACGAGCAGTACTTC
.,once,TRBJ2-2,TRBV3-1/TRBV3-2,CASSQASVTSRGTGELFF,TGTGCCAGCAGCCAAGCTTCAGTCACTTCCCGAGGGACCGGGGAGCTGTTTTTT
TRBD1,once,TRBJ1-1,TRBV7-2,CASSSDHVGQMYTEAFF,TGTGCCAGCAGCTCCGACCACGTGGGACAGATGTACACTGAAGCTTTCTTT
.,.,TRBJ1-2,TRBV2,CASSERGHLNYGYTF,TGTGCCAGCAGTGAGCGGGGACACTTAAACTATGGCTACACCTTC
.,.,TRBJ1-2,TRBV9,CASSAGLIGGYTF,TGTGCCAGCAGCGCCGGTTTAATTGGGGGCTACACCTTT
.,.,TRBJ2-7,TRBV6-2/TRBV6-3,CASSYSGASYEQYF,TGTGCCAGCAGTTACTCCGGGGCCTCCTACGAGCAGTACTTC
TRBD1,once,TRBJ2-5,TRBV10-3,CAISGQGDAYDQYF,TGTGCCATCAGCGGACAGGGGGACGCCTATGACCAGTACTTC
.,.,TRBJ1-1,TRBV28,CASSSFGEAFF,TGTGCCAGCAGCTCCTTCGGAGAAGCTTTCTTT